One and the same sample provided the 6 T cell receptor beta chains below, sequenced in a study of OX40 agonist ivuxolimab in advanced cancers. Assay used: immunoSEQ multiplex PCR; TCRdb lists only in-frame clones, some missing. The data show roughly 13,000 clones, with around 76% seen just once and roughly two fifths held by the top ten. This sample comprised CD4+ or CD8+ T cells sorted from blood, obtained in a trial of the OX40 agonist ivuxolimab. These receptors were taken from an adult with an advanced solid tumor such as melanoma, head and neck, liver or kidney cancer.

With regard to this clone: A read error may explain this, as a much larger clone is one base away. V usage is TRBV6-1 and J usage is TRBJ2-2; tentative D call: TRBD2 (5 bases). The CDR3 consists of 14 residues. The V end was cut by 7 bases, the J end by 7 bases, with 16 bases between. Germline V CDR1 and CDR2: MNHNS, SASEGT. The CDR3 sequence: CASIQDSAGGELFF. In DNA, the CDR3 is TGTGCCAGCATTCAGGATAGCGCTGGCGGGGAGCTGTTTTTT.

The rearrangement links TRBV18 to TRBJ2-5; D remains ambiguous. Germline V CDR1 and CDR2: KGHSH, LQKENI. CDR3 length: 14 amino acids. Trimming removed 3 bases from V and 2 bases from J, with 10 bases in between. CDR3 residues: CASSPSLEQETQYF. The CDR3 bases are TGTGCCAGCTCACCGTCCTTGGAACAAGAGACCCAGTACTTC.

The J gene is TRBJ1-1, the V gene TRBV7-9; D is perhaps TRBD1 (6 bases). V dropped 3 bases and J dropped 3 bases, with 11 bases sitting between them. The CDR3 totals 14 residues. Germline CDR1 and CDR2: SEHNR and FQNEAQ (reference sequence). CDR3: CASSFTAGDTEAFF. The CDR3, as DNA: TGTGCCAGCAGCTTTACGGCAGGGGACACTGAAGCTTTCTTT.

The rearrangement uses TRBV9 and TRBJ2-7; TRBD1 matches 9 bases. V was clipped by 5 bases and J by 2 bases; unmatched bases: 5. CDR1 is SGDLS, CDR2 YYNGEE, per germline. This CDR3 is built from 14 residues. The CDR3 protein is CASSTGGLTYEQYF. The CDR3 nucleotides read TGTGCCAGCAGTACAGGGGGCTTAACCTACGAGCAGTACTTC. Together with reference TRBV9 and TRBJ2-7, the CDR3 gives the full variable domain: DSGVTQTPKHLITATGQRVTLRCSPRSGDLSVYWYQQSLDQGLQFLIQYYNGEERAKGNILERFSAQQFPDLHSELNLSSLELGDSALYFCASSTGGLTYEQYFGPGTRLTVT.

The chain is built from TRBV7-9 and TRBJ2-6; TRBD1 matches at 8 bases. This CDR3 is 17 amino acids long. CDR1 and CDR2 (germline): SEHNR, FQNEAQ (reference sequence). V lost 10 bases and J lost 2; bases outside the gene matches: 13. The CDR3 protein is CATSTTGAGAGANVLTF. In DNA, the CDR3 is TGTGCCACCTCGACGACAGGGGCTGGTGCTGGGGCCAACGTCCTGACTTTC.

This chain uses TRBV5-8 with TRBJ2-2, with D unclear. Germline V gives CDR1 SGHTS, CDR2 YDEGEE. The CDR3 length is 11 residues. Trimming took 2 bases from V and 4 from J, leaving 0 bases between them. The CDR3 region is CASSFTGELFF. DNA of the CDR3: TGTGCCAGCAGCTTCACCGGGGAGCTGTTTTTT.